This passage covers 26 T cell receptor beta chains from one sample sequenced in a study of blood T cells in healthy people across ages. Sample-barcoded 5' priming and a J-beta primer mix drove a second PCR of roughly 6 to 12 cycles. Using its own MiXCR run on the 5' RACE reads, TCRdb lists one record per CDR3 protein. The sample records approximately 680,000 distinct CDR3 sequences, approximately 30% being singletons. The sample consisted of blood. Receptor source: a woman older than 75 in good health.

The CDR3 region has the DNA TGCGCCAGCAGCCCCGGCAGGGCGCGGCAGTACTTC. Translated: CASSPGRARQYF. The chain is built from TRBV5-1 and TRBJ2-5, with a tentative D call TRBD1 (5 bases). Trimming removed 4 bases at V and 11 bases at J, with 15 bases between. Germline CDR1 SGHRS, CDR2 YFSETQ. The CDR3 extends over 12 amino acids.

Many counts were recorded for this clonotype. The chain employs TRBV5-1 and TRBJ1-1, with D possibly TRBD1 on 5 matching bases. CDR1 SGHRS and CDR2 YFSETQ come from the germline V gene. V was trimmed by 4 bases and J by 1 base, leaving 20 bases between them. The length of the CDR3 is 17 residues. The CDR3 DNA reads TGCGCCAGCAGCGTCACCGTCGGGGGGACGGGGAACACTGAAGCTTTCTTT. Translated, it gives CASSVTVGGTGNTEAFF.

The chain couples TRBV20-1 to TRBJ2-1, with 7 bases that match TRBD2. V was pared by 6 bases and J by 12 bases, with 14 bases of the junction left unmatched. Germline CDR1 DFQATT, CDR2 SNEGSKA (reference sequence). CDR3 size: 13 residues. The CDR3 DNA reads TGCAGTGCGCAGACTGGCGGGTCGGGAGGGCAGTTCTTC. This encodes CSAQTGGSGGQFF.

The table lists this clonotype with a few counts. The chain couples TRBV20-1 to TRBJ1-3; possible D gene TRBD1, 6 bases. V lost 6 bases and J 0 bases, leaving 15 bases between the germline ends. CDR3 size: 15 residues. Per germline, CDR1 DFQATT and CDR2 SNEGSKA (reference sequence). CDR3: CSARDTFLSGNTIYF. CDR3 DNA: TGCAGTGCGAGGGACACCTTCCTCTCTGGAAACACCATATATTTT.

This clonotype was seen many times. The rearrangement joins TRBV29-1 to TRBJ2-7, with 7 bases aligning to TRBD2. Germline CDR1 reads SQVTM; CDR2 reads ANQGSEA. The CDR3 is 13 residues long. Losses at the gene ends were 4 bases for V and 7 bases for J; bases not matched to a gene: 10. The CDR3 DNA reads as TGCAGCGTTGCAGCGGGAAAGAAAGGAGAGCAGTACTTC. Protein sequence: CSVAAGKKGEQYF.

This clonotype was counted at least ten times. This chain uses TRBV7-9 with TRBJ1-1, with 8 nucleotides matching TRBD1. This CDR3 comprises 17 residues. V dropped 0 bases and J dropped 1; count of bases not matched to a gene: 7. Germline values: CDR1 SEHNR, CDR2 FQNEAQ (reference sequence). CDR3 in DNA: TGTGCCAGCAGCTTAGCAGGGACAGGCGTCGGGAACACTGAAGCTTTCTTT. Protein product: CASSLAGTGVGNTEAFF.

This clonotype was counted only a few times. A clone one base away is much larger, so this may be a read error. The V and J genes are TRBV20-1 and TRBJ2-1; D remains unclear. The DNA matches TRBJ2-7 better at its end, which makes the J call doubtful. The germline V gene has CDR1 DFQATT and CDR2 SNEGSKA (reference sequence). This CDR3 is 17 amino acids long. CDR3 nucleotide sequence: TGCAGTGCTAGAGTTCCCCAACAGAGTGAGATCTACAATGAGCAGTACTTC. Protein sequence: CSARVPQQSEIYNEQYF.

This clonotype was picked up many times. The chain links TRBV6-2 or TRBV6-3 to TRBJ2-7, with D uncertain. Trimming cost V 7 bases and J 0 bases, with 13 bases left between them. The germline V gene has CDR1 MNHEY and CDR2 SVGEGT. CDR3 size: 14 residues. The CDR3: CASTYLADSYEQYF. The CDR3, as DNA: TGTGCCAGCACGTACTTGGCGGACTCCTACGAGCAGTACTTC.

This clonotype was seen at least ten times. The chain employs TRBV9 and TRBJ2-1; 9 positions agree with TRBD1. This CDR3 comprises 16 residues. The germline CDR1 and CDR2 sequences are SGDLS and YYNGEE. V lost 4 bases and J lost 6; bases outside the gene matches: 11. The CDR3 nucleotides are TGTGCCAGCAGCCCTCAATCGGGACAGGGCCTCAATGAGCAGTTCTTC. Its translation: CASSPQSGQGLNEQFF.

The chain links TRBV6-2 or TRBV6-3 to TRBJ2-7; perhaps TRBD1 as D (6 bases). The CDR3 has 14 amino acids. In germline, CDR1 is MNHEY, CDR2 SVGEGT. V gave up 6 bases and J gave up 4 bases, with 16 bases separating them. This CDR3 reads CASRTTGSGYEQYF. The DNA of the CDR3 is TGTGCCAGCAGAACCACAGGGTCGGGATACGAGCAGTACTTC.

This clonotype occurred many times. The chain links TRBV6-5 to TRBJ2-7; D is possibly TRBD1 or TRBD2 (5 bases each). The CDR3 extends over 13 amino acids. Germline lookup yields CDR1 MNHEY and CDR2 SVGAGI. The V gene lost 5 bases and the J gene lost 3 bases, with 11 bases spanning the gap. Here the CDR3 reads CASSARGIYEQYF. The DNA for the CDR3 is TGTGCCAGCAGTGCGAGGGGAATCTACGAGCAGTACTTC.

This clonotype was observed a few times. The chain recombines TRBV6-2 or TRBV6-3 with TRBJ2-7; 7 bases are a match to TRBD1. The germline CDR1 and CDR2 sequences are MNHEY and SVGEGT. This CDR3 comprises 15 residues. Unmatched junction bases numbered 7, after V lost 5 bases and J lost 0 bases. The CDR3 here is CASSRGQVVSYEQYF. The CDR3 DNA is TGTGCCAGCAGTAGGGGGCAAGTAGTCTCCTACGAGCAGTACTTC.

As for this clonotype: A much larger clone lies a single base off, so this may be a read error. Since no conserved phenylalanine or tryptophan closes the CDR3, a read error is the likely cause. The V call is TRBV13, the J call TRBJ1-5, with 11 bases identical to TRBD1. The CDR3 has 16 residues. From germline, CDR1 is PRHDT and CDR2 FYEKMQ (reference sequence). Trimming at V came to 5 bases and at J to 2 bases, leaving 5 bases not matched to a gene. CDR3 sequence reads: CASSRRTGGGNQPQHV. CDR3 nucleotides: TGTGCCAGCAGCCGGCGGACAGGGGGCGGCAATCAGCCCCAGCATGTT.

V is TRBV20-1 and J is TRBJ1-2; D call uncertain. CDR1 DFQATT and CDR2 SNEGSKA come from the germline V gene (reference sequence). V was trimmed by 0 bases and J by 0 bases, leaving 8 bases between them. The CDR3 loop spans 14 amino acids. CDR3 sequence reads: CSARDWQTNYGYTF. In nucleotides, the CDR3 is TGCAGTGCTAGAGATTGGCAGACTAACTATGGCTACACCTTC.

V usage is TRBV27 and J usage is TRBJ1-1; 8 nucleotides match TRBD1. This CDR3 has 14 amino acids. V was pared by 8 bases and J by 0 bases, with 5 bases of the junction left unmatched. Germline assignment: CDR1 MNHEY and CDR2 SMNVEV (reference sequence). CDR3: CASSEQGVNTEAFF. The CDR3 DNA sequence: TGTGCCAGCTCCGAACAGGGGGTGAACACTGAAGCTTTCTTT.

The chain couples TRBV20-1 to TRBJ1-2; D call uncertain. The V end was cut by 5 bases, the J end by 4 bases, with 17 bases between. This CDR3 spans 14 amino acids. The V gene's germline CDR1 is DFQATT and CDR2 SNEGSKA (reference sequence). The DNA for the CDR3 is TGCAGTGCTCTTATAGACACCAAGGGCTATGGCTACACCTTC. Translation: CSALIDTKGYGYTF.

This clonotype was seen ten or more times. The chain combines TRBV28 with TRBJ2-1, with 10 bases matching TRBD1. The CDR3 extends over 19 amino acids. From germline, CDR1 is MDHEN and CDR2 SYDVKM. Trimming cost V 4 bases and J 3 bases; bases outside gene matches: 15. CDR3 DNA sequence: TGTGCCAGCAGTTCAGGGGCGACTTGGGACAGGGGTTACTACAATGAGCAGTTCTTC. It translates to CASSSGATWDRGYYNEQFF.

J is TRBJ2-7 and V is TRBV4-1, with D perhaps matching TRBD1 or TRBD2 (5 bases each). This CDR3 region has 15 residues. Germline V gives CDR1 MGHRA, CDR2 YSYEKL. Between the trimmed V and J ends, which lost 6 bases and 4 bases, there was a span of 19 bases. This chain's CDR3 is CASSQSLTKGYEQYF. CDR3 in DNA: TGCGCCAGCAGTCAGAGTCTGACTAAGGGGTACGAGCAGTACTTC.

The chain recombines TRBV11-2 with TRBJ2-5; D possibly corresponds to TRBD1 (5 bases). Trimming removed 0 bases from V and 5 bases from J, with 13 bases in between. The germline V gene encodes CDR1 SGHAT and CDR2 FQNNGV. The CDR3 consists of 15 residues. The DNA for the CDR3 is TGTGCCAGCAGCTTAGAGTTGCAGGGTAGCGAGACCCAGTACTTC. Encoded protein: CASSLELQGSETQYF.

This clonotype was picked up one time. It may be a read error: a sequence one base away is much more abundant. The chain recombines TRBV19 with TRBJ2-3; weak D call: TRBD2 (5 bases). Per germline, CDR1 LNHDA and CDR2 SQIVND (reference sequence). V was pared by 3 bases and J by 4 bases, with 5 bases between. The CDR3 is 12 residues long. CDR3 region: CASSMRADTQYF. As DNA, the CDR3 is TGTGCCAGTAGTATGAGGGCAGATACGCAGTATTTT.

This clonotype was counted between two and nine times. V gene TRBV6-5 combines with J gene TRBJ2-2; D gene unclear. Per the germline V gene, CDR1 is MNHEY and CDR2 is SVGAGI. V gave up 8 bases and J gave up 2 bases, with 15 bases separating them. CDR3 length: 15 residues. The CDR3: CASSSGVFNTGELFF. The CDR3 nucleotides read TGTGCCAGCTCCTCTGGCGTTTTCAACACCGGGGAGCTGTTTTTT.

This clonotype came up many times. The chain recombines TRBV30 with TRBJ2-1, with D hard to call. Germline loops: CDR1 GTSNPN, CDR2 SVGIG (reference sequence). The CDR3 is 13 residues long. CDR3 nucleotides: TGTGCTTCTCGAATGAGGCTCTACAATGAGCAGTTCTTC. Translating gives CASRMRLYNEQFF.

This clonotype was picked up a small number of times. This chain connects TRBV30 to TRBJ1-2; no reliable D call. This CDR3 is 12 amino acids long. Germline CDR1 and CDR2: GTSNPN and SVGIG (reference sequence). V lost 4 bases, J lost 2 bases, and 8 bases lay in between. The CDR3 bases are TGTGCCTGGACAACATCGAACTATGGCTACACCTTC. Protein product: CAWTTSNYGYTF. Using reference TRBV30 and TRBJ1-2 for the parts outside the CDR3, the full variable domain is SQTIHQWPATLVQPVGSPLSLECTVEGTSNPNLYWYRQAAGRGLQLLFYSVGIGQISSEVPQNLSASRPQDRQFILSSKKLLLSDSGFYLCAWTTSNYGYTFGSGTRLTVV.

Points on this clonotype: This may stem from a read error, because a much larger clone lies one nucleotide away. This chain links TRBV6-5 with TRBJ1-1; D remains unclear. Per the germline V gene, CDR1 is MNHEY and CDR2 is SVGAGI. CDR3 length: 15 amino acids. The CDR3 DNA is TGTGCCGGCAGTTACGTAAAGGGCCGGAACACTGAAGCTTTCTTT. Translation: CAGSYVKGRNTEAFF.

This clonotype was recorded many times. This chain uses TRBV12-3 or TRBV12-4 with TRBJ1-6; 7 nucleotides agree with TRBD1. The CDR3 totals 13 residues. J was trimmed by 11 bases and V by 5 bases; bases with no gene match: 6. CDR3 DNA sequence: TGTGCCAGCAGTCTGGGACAGCGGGCACCCCTCCACTTT. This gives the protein CASSLGQRAPLHF.

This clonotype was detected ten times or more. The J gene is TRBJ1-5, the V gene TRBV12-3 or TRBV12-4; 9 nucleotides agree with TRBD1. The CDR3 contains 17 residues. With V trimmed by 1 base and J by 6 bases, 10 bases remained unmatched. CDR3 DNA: TGTGCCAGCAGTTTAGATACACTCGGGACAGGGCTTCAGCCCCAGCATTTT. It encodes CASSLDTLGTGLQPQHF.